The rows below give T cell receptor beta chains drawn from one sample of a study of blood T cell repertoires in COVID-19. Repertoires were generated with immunoSEQ multiplex PCR, while TCRdb's copy carries only in-frame clones and drops some. The repertoire consists of approximately 260,000 clones, with less than 85% occurring once and the leading ten covering about 4.3%. The source material was peripheral blood. The receptors derive from a man in his sixties who had recovered from COVID-19. Both conserved end residues are part of each CDR3. The D gene is left open where the match is weak. Clone size, where shown, is once, few, many, or a class for clones that have expanded.

J gene	V gene	clone size	D gene	CDR3 DNA	CDR3 protein
TRBJ2-7	TRBV11-2	few	TRBD1	TGTGCCAGCAGCTCCCGGGACAGGGGAATTTACGAGCAGTACTTC	CASSSRDRGIYEQYF
TRBJ2-7	TRBV30	-	TRBD1	TGTGCTTACATACAGGGGTCCTACGAGCAGTACTTC	CAYIQGSYEQYF
TRBJ1-4	TRBV12-3/TRBV12-4	-	-	TGTGCCAGCAGTCGACAGGAAGGTGAAAAACTGTTTTTT	CASSRQEGEKLFF
TRBJ1-6	TRBV15	-	TRBD1	TGTGCCACCAGCAGAGCCCTGCAAGAGGGGGCGGCCCTCCACTTT	CATSRALQEGAALHF
TRBJ2-7	TRBV7-8	-	TRBD2	TGTGCCAGCAGCTTGAAGGCTAGCGGGGTCGAGCAGTACTTC	CASSLKASGVEQYF
TRBJ2-7	TRBV2	once	-	TGTGCCACCGGAAGTGGGCCGACTAGAGAGCAGTACTTC	CATGSGPTREQYF
TRBJ2-7	TRBV6-1	-	TRBD2	TGTGCCAGCAGACCTAGCGGGGTGTCCTACGAGCAGTACTTC	CASRPSGVSYEQYF
TRBJ2-1	TRBV19	-	-	TGTGCCAGTAGTATTCTTCTCTACAATGAGCAGTTCTTC	CASSILLYNEQFF
TRBJ2-7	TRBV12-3/TRBV12-4	-	-	TGTGCCAGCAGGGCGGGAATGGAGCAGTACTTC	CASRAGMEQYF
TRBJ2-7	TRBV6-6	-	TRBD1	TGTGCCAGCAGTAGACCGGGACAGGGGTACGAGCAGTACTTC	CASSRPGQGYEQYF
TRBJ2-2	TRBV6-5	once	-	TGTGCCACATCAGGGTTCGGGAACACCGGGGAGCTGTTTTTT	CATSGFGNTGELFF
TRBJ2-2	TRBV6-1	-	-	TGTGCCAGCAGTGAAGAAGGGGTGGTGGGCACCGGGGAGCTGTTTTTT	CASSEEGVVGTGELFF
TRBJ1-5	TRBV5-1	-	TRBD1	TGCGCCAGCAGCTTGGGGACAGGGTCTACTCAGCCCCAGCATTTT	CASSLGTGSTQPQHF
TRBJ2-1	TRBV6-4	-	-	TGTGCCAGCAGTCGTGAGTCCGAACACAATGAGCAGTTCTTC	CASSRESEHNEQFF
TRBJ2-1	TRBV6-4	-	TRBD1	TGTGCCAGCAGTGACTCAGGGACAGGGAATAGGCATGAGCAGTTCTTC	CASSDSGTGNRHEQFF
TRBJ2-7	TRBV29-1	-	TRBD1	TGCAGCGTTGGGACAGGGGGGTCCTACGAGCAGTACTTC	CSVGTGGSYEQYF
TRBJ1-5	TRBV5-1	-	-	TGCGCCAGCAGCTTGGACCCGGGGAGCAATCAGCCCCAGCATTTT	CASSLDPGSNQPQHF
TRBJ2-5	TRBV10-2	-	TRBD1	TGCGCCAGCAGCGTCAGACAGGGTAGGGGGGAGACCCAGTACTTC	CASSVRQGRGETQYF
TRBJ2-5	TRBV6-1	-	-	TGTGCCAGCAGTGAAGTCAGGGGGACCCAGTACTTC	CASSEVRGTQYF
TRBJ1-1	TRBV11-2	-	-	TGTGCCAGCAGCGGGGGGTACACTGAAGCTTTCTTT	CASSGGYTEAFF
TRBJ2-3	TRBV5-1	-	TRBD2	TGCGCCAGCAGCTTGTCGCGGGGGGGCACAGATACGCAGTATTTT	CASSLSRGGTDTQYF
TRBJ1-2	TRBV5-6	-	TRBD1	TGTGCCAGCAGCTTGGTGGCAGGGGGAAACTATGGCTACACCTTC	CASSLVAGGNYGYTF
TRBJ1-1	TRBV19	-	TRBD1	TGTGCCAGTAGTGCGGGACAGAAGAACACTGAAGCTTTCTTT	CASSAGQKNTEAFF
TRBJ1-2	TRBV5-6	-	-	TGTGCCAGCGACCTAGGCCTAAATGGAGCTAACTATGGCTACACCTTC	CASDLGLNGANYGYTF
TRBJ1-2	TRBV18	-	TRBD1	TGTGCCAGCTCATCCGCGGACAGGGGTGGCTATGGCTACACCTTC	CASSSADRGGYGYTF
TRBJ1-5	TRBV11-2	-	-	TGTGCCAGCAGCTTAGGGACAGTCAATCAGCCCCAACATTTT	CASSLGTVNQPQHF
TRBJ2-2	TRBV24-1	few	TRBD1	TGTGCCACCAGTGATGCCGGGACAGGGAACACCGGGGAGCTGTTTTTT	CATSDAGTGNTGELFF
TRBJ1-2	TRBV3-1/TRBV3-2	-	-	TGTGCCAGCAGCCAAGTCAGAGGTTCCGGGGTAGGCTATGGCTACACCTTC	CASSQVRGSGVGYGYTF